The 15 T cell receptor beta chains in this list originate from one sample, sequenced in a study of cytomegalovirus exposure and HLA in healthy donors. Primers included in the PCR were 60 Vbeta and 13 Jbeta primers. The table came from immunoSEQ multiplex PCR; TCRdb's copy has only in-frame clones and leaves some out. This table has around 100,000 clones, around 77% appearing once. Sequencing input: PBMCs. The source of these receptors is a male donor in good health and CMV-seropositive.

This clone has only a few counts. CDR3 DNA sequence: TGCGCCAGCAGAGGGGGGGCGCGTGGGGCCAACGTCCTGACTTTC. Residues: CASRGGARGANVLTF. This chain joins TRBV5-1 and TRBJ2-6, with D perhaps TRBD2 (7 bases). Looked up from germline, CDR1 is SGHRS and CDR2 is YFSETQ. The CDR3 is 15 amino acids. V was clipped by 5 bases and J by 3 bases, with 12 bases between them.

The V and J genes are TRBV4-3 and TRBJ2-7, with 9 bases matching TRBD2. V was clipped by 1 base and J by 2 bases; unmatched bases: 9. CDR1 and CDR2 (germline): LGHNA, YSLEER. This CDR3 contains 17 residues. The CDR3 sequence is CASSQGGLAGTPYEQYF. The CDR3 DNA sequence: TGCGCCAGCAGCCAAGGGGGGCTAGCGGGAACCCCCTACGAGCAGTACTTC.

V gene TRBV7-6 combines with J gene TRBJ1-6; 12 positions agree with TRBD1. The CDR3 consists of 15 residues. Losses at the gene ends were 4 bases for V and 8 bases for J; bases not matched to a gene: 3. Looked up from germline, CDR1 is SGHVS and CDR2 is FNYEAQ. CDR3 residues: CASSSGQGAHSPLHF. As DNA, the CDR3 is TGTGCCAGCAGCTCGGGACAGGGGGCGCATTCACCCCTCCACTTT.

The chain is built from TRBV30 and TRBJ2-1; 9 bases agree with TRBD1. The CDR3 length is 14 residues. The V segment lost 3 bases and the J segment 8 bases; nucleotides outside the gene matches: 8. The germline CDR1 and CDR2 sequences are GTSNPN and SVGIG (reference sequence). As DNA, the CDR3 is TGTGCCTGGAGACGGCCACAGGGGGCCGATGAGCAGTTCTTC. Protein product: CAWRRPQGADEQFF.

The CDR3 sequence is CASSSTRYNEQFF. The CDR3 DNA reads as TGTGCCAGCAGCTCCACTAGGTACAATGAGCAGTTCTTC. This chain joins TRBV11-3 and TRBJ2-1, with D possibly TRBD2 on 5 matching bases. Trimming pared 4 bases from V and 4 bases from J, leaving 8 bases between. The germline CDR1 and CDR2 sequences are SGHNT and YENEEA. This CDR3 spans 13 amino acids.

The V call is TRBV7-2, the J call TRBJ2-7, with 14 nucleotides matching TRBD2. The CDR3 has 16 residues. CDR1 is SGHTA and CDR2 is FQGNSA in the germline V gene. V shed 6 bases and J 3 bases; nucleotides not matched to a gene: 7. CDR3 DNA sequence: TGTGCCAGCAGGTTTGACGGGACTAGCGGGAGCTACGAGCAGTACTTC. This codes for CASRFDGTSGSYEQYF.

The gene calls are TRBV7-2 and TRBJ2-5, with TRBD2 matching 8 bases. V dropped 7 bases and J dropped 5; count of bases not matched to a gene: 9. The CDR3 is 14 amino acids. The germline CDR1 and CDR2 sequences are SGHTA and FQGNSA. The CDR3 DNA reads TGTGCCAGCACCCCCGGACTAGCCTCTGAGACCCAGTACTTC. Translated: CASTPGLASETQYF.

The CDR3 is CASTRTGGSNEKLFF. The CDR3 DNA follows: TGTGCCAGCACCCGAACGGGGGGGAGTAATGAAAAACTGTTTTTT. This chain joins TRBV2 and TRBJ1-4; possibly TRBD1 for D (5 bases). Germline V gene lookup returns CDR1 SNHLY and CDR2 FYNNEI. The CDR3 has 15 residues. Trimming cost V 7 bases and J 4 bases, with 16 bases left between them.

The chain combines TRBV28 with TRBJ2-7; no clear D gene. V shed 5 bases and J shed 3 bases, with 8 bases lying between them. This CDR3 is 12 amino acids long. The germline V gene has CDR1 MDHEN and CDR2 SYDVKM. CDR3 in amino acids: CASSLVGYEQYF. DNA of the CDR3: TGTGCCAGCAGTCTCGTCGGCTACGAGCAGTACTTC.

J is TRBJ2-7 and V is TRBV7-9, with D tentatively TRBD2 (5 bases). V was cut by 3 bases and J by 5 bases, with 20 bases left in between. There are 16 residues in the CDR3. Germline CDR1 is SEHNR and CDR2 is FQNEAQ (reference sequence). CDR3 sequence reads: CASSFFRSGETNEQYF. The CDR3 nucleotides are TGTGCCAGCAGCTTTTTCCGGAGCGGAGAAACGAACGAGCAGTACTTC.

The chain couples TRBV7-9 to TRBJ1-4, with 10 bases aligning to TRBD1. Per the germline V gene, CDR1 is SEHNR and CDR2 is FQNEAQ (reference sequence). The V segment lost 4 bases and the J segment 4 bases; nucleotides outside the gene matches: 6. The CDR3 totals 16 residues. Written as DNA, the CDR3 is TGTGCCAGCAGCTCTTGGACAGGGGGGTTTAATGAAAAACTGTTTTTT. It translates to CASSSWTGGFNEKLFF.

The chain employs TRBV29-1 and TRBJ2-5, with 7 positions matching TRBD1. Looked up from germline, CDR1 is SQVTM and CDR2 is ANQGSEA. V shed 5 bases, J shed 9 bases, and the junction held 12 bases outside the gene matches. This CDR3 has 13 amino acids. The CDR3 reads CSVIEGAKEAQYF. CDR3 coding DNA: TGCAGCGTTATTGAGGGGGCCAAGGAGGCCCAGTACTTC.

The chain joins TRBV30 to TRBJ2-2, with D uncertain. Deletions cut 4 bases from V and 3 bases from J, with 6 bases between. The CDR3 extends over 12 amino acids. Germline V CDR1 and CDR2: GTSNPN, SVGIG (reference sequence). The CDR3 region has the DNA TGTGCCTGGACCCCCGACACCGGGGAGCTGTTTTTT. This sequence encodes CAWTPDTGELFF.

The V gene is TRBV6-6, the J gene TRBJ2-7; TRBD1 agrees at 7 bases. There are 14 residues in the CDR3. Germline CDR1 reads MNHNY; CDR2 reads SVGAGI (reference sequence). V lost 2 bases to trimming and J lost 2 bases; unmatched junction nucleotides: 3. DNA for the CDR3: TGTGCCAGCAGTTACAAGGGACAGCCCTACGAGCAGTACTTC. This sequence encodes CASSYKGQPYEQYF.

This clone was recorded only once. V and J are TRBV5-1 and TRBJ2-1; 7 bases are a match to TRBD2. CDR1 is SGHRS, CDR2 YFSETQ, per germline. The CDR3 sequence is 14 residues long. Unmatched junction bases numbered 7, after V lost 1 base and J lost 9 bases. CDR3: CASSLFAGVGEQFF. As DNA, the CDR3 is TGCGCCAGCAGCTTGTTCGCGGGAGTGGGTGAGCAGTTCTTC.